This T cell receptor (beta chain) was sequenced during a study of blood T cell repertoires in COVID-19. Looking at the study overall: Some COVID-19 samples were acute and others convalescent; all came from the United States, Italy and Spain. From T cells, B-cell-depleted T cells, or PBMCs came the material, which was cDNA or gDNA.

This clone was counted a single time. Original processing notes: Researchers report that nucleated cell counts were estimated from reference gene primer amplification. Generated by immunoSEQ multiplex PCR, the TCRdb table keeps only in-frame clones and is missing some. The DNA gave D and trimming, while V, J and clone size come from that table. Here the sample spans some 210,000 clones, roughly 90% being singletons. Source material: peripheral blood. This receptor was obtained from a woman in her 40s with acute or convalescent COVID-19.

In DNA form, the CDR3 reads TGTGCCAGCAGCTTAGCGGGACTCCTCGAAGAGACCCAGTACTTC. Protein: CASSLAGLLEETQYF. The genes are TRBV11-2 and TRBJ2-5; weak D call: TRBD2 (6 bases). The CDR3 loop spans 15 amino acids. Germline-derived CDR1 and CDR2 are SGHAT and FQNNGV. Trimming removed 1 base at V and 3 bases at J, with 12 bases between.